This T cell receptor (beta chain) was retrieved from a study of T cells after yellow fever vaccination (dated by TCRdb to about 2019). Some background on the complete study: The SMART-Seq v4 Ultra Low Input RNA kit was used to prepare libraries from fractions with low cell numbers. To follow T-cell clones before and after both primary and booster YFV17D yellow fever vaccination, bulk TCR alpha and beta repertoires underwent longitudinal sequencing. Two healthy male donors made up the cohort, one aged 18 to 30 years and the other aged 30 to 40 years. Blood was drawn at multiple timepoints before and after primary and secondary immunization, with bulk PBMC replicates and cell subsets isolated.

The treatment or condition label here, explained by the study, means: live attenuated yellow fever vaccine strain. At each blood-draw timepoint, two biological replicates of bulk PBMCs were collected. A standard Ficoll-Paque protocol was used to isolate PBMCs from peripheral blood. TriZol was used to extract RNA from bulk PBMCs, from CD4 and CD8 fractions, and from dextramer-positive and dextramer-negative fractions. This clonotype has just a few counts. Which antigen it targets is not known. Per-base quality was not reported, and no clone a single base away is much larger than it. Synthesis of TCR cDNA relied on 5'RACE template switching, a step that introduced a universal primer site along with unique molecular identifiers. Priming of cDNA synthesis was performed from both the TCR alpha and TCR beta constant segments. Libraries were amplified in two PCR steps, with sample barcodes and sequencing adapters added in the second step. Sequencing of libraries was done on Illumina HiSeq 2500 (2x100 bp) or NovaSeq (2x150 bp). As for the authors' bioinformatics: MIGEC was used to demultiplex reads and collapse the reads into UMI consensus sequences, and MiXCR was used for V(D)J alignment. Vaccine-responding clonotypes were identified with edgeR using replicate PBMC samples, with FDR below 0.01 and a log2 fold change above 5 up to day 15 being required. CD4 or CD8 identity was assigned to each bulk clonotype according to whether the clonotype was present at higher abundance in the sequenced CD4 repertoire or the sequenced CD8 repertoire. TCRdb trimmed the raw reads at Q25, called clones with MiXCR and kept productive beta chains. Each CDR3 protein gets just one entry, which takes the most common genes and DNA from the rows behind it. The authors' filters were not applied to this entry. The sample profile shows 500,000 to 700,000 distinct CDR3 sequences; under 25% of them were found once. About 13% of the sample rests with the top ten.

The CDR3 holds 15 amino acids from the cysteine to the phenylalanine. The read is trimmed to its CDR3 DNA, 45 bases read in frame from base 1. V drops 1 base and J drops 0 bases, leaving 7 bases in between. CDR1 is given as SNHLY and CDR2 as FYNNEI, both from the germline V gene. The research as a whole found: FACS-sorted repertoires could contain abundant contaminating clonotypes from the bulk population, so computational filtering was required. The secondary T-cell response was found to be weaker but faster than the primary response, with a peak reached on day 5 rather than on day 15. The study included only two donors, which limits how far the findings can be generalized. A small fraction of clonotypes appeared in both the CD4 and CD8 compartments, likely as a result of convergent recombination. Most clones expanded after primary vaccination (96% of CD4 and over 80% of CD8) were re-detected after the booster, suggesting that broad memory maintenance occurred.

This clonotype was sampled from a man aged 30-40 years who received the YFV17D yellow fever vaccine. The sample here was PBMCs, taken 15 days after the yellow fever booster vaccination. The chain couples TRBV2 to TRBJ2-1; the D gene cannot be named for sure. The DNA sequence follows: TGTGCCAGCAGTGAAGGGAGAAGCTCCTACAATGAGCAGTTCTTC. It translates as CASSEGRSSYNEQFF. The CDR3 plus the reference TRBV2 and TRBJ2-1 genes for the other parts give the full variable domain: EPEVTQTPSHQVTQMGQEVILRCVPISNHLYFYWYRQILGQKVEFLVSFYNNEISEKSEIFDDQFSVERPDGSNFTLKIRSTKLEDSAMYFCASSEGRSSYNEQFFGPGTRLTVL.